These T cell receptor beta chains were read from a single sample in a study of post-analysis software for immune sequencing data. TCRdb reprocessed the PCR reads via MiXCR and lists one record per CDR3 protein. This sample yields hundreds of thousands of distinct CDR3 sequences, of which 55% to 60% are seen a single time; around 11% belongs to the top ten. Input material: blood. Receptors were obtained from a girl aged 2 to 10 with multiple sclerosis. Each CDR3 is given with its conserved first and last residue. Each record gives: J gene, V gene, clone size, D gene, CDR3 protein, CDR3 DNA. D genes are given only for firm matches. Clone size is shown for a subset of rows, as once, few, many or a class of expanded clone.

J: TRBJ2-3
V: TRBV5-1
size: -
D: -
CDR3: CASSLAFVAGLADTQYF
DNA: TGCGCCAGCAGCTTGGCCTTCGTGGCAGGACTGGCGGATACGCAGTATTTT

J: TRBJ2-3
V: TRBV7-9
size: once
D: -
CDR3: CASSTQLRWDTDTQYF
DNA: TGTGCCAGCAGCACCCAGCTCCGTTGGGACACAGATACGCAGTATTTT

J: TRBJ2-3
V: TRBV20-1
size: -
D: -
CDR3: CSARRASVSTDTQYF
DNA: TGCAGTGCTAGGAGGGCCTCGGTTAGCACAGATACGCAGTATTTT

J: TRBJ2-1
V: TRBV27
size: -
D: TRBD2
CDR3: CASMFGTSGYNEQFF
DNA: TGTGCCAGCATGTTCGGGACTAGCGGCTACAATGAGCAGTTCTTC

J: TRBJ2-7
V: TRBV10-3
size: few
D: -
CDR3: CAISSGFNEQYF
DNA: TGTGCCATCAGTTCGGGCTTTAACGAGCAGTACTTC

J: TRBJ2-2
V: TRBV10-2
size: -
D: TRBD2
CDR3: CASSRGSGITGELFF
DNA: TGCGCCAGCAGTCGGGGTAGCGGGATCACCGGGGAGCTGTTTTTT

J: TRBJ2-1
V: TRBV7-2
size: -
D: TRBD1
CDR3: CASSQRPIGQGGNEQFF
DNA: TGTGCCAGCAGCCAAAGACCGATAGGACAGGGAGGCAATGAGCAGTTCTTC

J: TRBJ2-5
V: TRBV5-1
size: -
D: TRBD2
CDR3: CASRSGEQETQYF
DNA: TGCGCCAGCAGAAGCGGGGAACAAGAGACCCAGTACTTC

J: TRBJ2-3
V: TRBV7-9
size: -
D: TRBD2
CDR3: CASSPTPWTSGATDTQYF
DNA: TGTGCCAGCAGCCCCACTCCTTGGACTAGCGGAGCCACAGATACGCAGTATTTT

J: TRBJ2-3
V: TRBV7-2
size: few
D: TRBD2
CDR3: CASSRGLEGGASTDTQYF
DNA: TGTGCCAGCAGCCGGGGACTAGAGGGGGGGGCTAGCACAGATACGCAGTATTTT

J: TRBJ2-3
V: TRBV5-1
size: -
D: -
CDR3: CASSRRGGILTDTQYF
DNA: TGCGCCAGCAGTAGAAGGGGGGGGATACTCACAGATACGCAGTATTTT

J: TRBJ1-2
V: TRBV7-9
size: -
D: TRBD1
CDR3: CASSSTGVDYGYTF
DNA: TGTGCCAGCAGCTCTACAGGGGTTGACTATGGCTACACCTTC

J: TRBJ2-3
V: TRBV15
size: -
D: TRBD2
CDR3: CATSRDNRPGGSDTQYF
DNA: TGTGCCACCAGCAGAGATAACAGACCGGGAGGATCGGATACGCAGTATTTT

J: TRBJ1-5
V: TRBV20-1
size: few
D: -
CDR3: CSASTGNQPQHF
DNA: TGCAGTGCTAGTACAGGGAATCAGCCCCAGCATTTT

J: TRBJ2-5
V: TRBV29-1
size: -
D: -
CDR3: CSFWEVEETQYF
DNA: TGCAGCTTTTGGGAGGTTGAAGAGACCCAGTACTTC

J: TRBJ2-5
V: TRBV29-1
size: -
D: TRBD1
CDR3: CSHGQGNARTQYF
DNA: TGCAGCCACGGACAGGGCAACGCGAGGACCCAGTACTTC

J: TRBJ2-4
V: TRBV4-2
size: -
D: TRBD1
CDR3: CASSQVGQGDIQYF
DNA: TGTGCCAGCAGCCAGGTAGGACAGGGAGACATTCAGTACTTC

J: TRBJ2-3
V: TRBV4-3
size: -
D: TRBD2
CDR3: CASSQEPGLAVTDTQYF
DNA: TGCGCCAGCAGCCAAGAACCGGGACTAGCGGTCACAGATACGCAGTATTTT

J: TRBJ1-1
V: TRBV28
size: -
D: TRBD1
CDR3: CASTGQVYTEAFF
DNA: TGTGCCAGCACCGGACAGGTGTACACTGAAGCTTTCTTT

J: TRBJ2-7
V: TRBV5-1
size: -
D: -
CDR3: CASKWGTNSYEQYF
DNA: TGCGCCAGCAAGTGGGGGACAAACTCCTACGAGCAGTACTTC

J: TRBJ2-1
V: TRBV20-1
size: -
D: -
CDR3: CSARGRPGGEQFF
DNA: TGCAGTGCTAGAGGGCGACCCGGAGGTGAGCAGTTCTTC

J: TRBJ2-5
V: TRBV20-1
size: few
D: TRBD2
CDR3: CSAETGTSAGETQYF
DNA: TGCAGTGCTGAAACCGGGACTAGTGCGGGGGAGACCCAGTACTTC

J: TRBJ2-3
V: TRBV3-1
size: -
D: -
CDR3: CASSLRGGTGDTDTQYF
DNA: TGTGCCAGCAGCCTAAGAGGTGGAACGGGTGACACAGATACGCAGTATTTT

J: TRBJ1-5
V: TRBV12-3/TRBV12-4
size: -
D: -
CDR3: CASSLFTQPQHF
DNA: TGTGCCAGCAGTTTATTCACCCAGCCCCAGCATTTT

J: TRBJ1-5
V: TRBV29-1
size: -
D: -
CDR3: CSVGVGPGQPQHF
DNA: TGCAGCGTTGGGGTGGGGCCGGGGCAGCCCCAGCATTTT

J: TRBJ2-7
V: TRBV7-9
size: -
D: -
CDR3: CASSLWAGRSYEQYF
DNA: TGTGCCAGCAGCCTTTGGGCGGGACGATCCTACGAGCAGTACTTC

J: TRBJ2-1
V: TRBV3-1
size: -
D: TRBD2
CDR3: CASSQGTTSYNEQFF
DNA: TGTGCCAGCAGCCAGGGGACTACCTCCTACAATGAGCAGTTCTTC

J: TRBJ2-5
V: TRBV6-5
size: -
D: -
CDR3: CASSYSNGAQETQYF
DNA: TGTGCCAGCAGCTACTCCAACGGGGCCCAAGAGACCCAGTACTTC

J: TRBJ2-5
V: TRBV5-5
size: -
D: -
CDR3: CASSFARSETQYF
DNA: TGTGCCAGCAGCTTCGCCAGGTCTGAGACCCAGTACTTC